The T cell receptor beta chain described here comes from a study of blood T cell repertoires in COVID-19. Germline lookup yields CDR1 SGDLS and CDR2 YYNGEE. The CDR3 totals 16 residues. Trimming removed 3 bases from V and 4 bases from J, with 17 bases in between. The data were produced by immunoSEQ multiplex PCR, yet TCRdb's version contains in-frame clones alone and is incomplete. Of about 360,000 clones listed, less than 90% are singletons. J is TRBJ1-3 and V is TRBV9; weak D call: TRBD1 (6 bases). Sequencing used peripheral blood. This receptor was identified in a woman in her fifties or sixties with COVID-19, enrolled during active disease. CDR3 loop: CASSAVLGASGNTIYF. In DNA form, the CDR3 reads TGTGCCAGCAGCGCCGTCTTGGGGGCTTCAGGAAACACCATATATTTT.